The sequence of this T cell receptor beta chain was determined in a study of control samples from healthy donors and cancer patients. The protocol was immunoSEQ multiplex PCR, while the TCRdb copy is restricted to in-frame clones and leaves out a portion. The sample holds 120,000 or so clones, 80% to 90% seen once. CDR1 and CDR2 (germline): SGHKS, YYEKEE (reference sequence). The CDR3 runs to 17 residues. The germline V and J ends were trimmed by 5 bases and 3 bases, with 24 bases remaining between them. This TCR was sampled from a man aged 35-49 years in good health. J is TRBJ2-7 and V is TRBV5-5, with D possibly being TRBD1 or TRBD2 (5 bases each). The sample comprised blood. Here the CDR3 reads CASRKAGRIVDFYEQYF. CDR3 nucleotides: TGTGCCAGCAGAAAGGCAGGGAGAATTGTGGATTTCTACGAGCAGTACTTC.